Below are 5 T cell receptor beta chains sequenced from a single sample in a study of T cell responses to AZD1222 COVID-19 vaccine. Produced via immunoSEQ multiplex PCR; TCRdb's table is partial and in-frame only. The sample carries 130,000 to 150,000 clones, approximately 89% recorded once. The sample here was peripheral blood, taken 28 days after the second AZD1222 dose. The receptors shown here come from an adult who received the AZD1222 COVID-19 vaccine.

The chain uses TRBV7-9 and TRBJ1-2, with 7 bases identical to TRBD1. V lost 6 bases, J lost 2 bases, and 12 bases stayed unmatched. The CDR3 runs 16 residues. The germline gives CDR1 SEHNR, CDR2 FQNEAQ (reference sequence). In DNA form, the CDR3 reads TGTGCCAGCAGTTATACCGGGACAGACTTCAACTATGGCTACACCTTC. Its protein is CASSYTGTDFNYGYTF.

The chain couples TRBV10-3 to TRBJ2-3; no definite D call. Germline loops: CDR1 ENHRY, CDR2 SYGVKD. CDR3 size: 15 residues. V was shortened by 4 bases and J by 3 bases, with 14 bases between the two germline ends. The CDR3 loop reads CAISVWGRRTDTQYF. The DNA for the CDR3 is TGTGCCATCAGTGTGTGGGGAAGGAGAACAGATACGCAGTATTTT.

This CDR3 reads CASGEAGGRNNEQFF. The CDR3 DNA is TGTGCCAGCGGTGAAGCGGGAGGGAGAAACAATGAGCAGTTCTTC. The gene calls are TRBV27 and TRBJ2-1; TRBD2 aligns across 10 bases. The CDR3 sequence is 15 residues long. V shed 8 bases and J 5 bases; nucleotides not matched to a gene: 9. Germline CDR1 and CDR2: MNHEY and SMNVEV (reference sequence).

The V and J genes are TRBV20-1 and TRBJ2-7, with D possibly matching TRBD2 (5 bases). CDR3 length: 14 residues. The V gene lost 3 bases and the J gene lost 2 bases, with 14 bases spanning the gap. Germline assignment: CDR1 DFQATT and CDR2 SNEGSKA (reference sequence). The CDR3 coding sequence is TGCAGTGCTAGTAGAGCGGTCTCAACCTACGAGCAGTACTTC. Protein sequence: CSASRAVSTYEQYF.

The chain employs TRBV5-1 and TRBJ1-2; D might be TRBD1 (6 bases). V lost 7 bases, J lost 5 bases, and 18 bases lay in between. CDR1 is SGHRS, CDR2 YFSETQ, per germline. CDR3 length: 14 amino acids. The CDR3 DNA reads TGCGCCAGCGCTGCGGGTCAGGGGTCGTATGGCTACACCTTC. Translated, it gives CASAAGQGSYGYTF.